This TCR beta chain was identified in a study of blood T cell repertoires in COVID-19. Study context: Some COVID-19 samples were acute and others convalescent; all came from the United States, Italy and Spain. From T cells, B-cell-depleted T cells, or PBMCs came the material, which was cDNA or gDNA.

This clone was seen ten or more times. As handled by the study authors: Cell counts per sample came from amplifying reference gene primers. The table came from immunoSEQ multiplex PCR; TCRdb's copy has only in-frame clones and leaves some out. From that table come the V and J calls and clone size; the DNA was used to work out D and trimming. The sample has 200,000 to 250,000 clones, 80% seen once. Trimming removed 5 bases at V and 0 bases at J, with 13 bases between. The CDR3 contains 15 residues. Germline loops: CDR1 ENHRY, CDR2 SYGVKD. Sequencing was carried out using peripheral blood. This clonotype originated in a human donor in a cohort sampled during active COVID-19. This chain links TRBV10-3 with TRBJ1-1; the D gene is possibly TRBD1 (5 bases). In nucleotides, the CDR3 is TGTGCCATCAGTTTAGACAGTACCCTGAACACTGAAGCTTTCTTT. It translates to CAISLDSTLNTEAFF.